This TCR beta chain emerged from a study of monozygotic twins with inflammatory bowel disease. TCRdb reprocessed the 5' RACE reads and stores each CDR3 protein as one record, lacking DNA. In total, the table holds approximately 120,000 distinct CDR3 sequences. From germline, CDR1 is SGHVS and CDR2 FQNEAQ. This CDR3 has 15 residues. On this clonotype: The antigen is unknown.

Study results and limitations: IBD patients shared fewer clonotypes with other individuals than healthy twins, especially patients with disease activity signs. Immunosuppressive treatments differing between patients may have added repertoire variability.

The chain combines TRBV7-8 with TRBJ2-3; TCRdb returns TRBD2, unconfirmable since there is no DNA. This TCR was recovered from a human donor with ulcerative colitis or Crohn's disease, or a healthy co-twin of an affected twin (not recorded which). Sequenced sample: blood. This CDR3 is CASSPRRGDTDTQYF.